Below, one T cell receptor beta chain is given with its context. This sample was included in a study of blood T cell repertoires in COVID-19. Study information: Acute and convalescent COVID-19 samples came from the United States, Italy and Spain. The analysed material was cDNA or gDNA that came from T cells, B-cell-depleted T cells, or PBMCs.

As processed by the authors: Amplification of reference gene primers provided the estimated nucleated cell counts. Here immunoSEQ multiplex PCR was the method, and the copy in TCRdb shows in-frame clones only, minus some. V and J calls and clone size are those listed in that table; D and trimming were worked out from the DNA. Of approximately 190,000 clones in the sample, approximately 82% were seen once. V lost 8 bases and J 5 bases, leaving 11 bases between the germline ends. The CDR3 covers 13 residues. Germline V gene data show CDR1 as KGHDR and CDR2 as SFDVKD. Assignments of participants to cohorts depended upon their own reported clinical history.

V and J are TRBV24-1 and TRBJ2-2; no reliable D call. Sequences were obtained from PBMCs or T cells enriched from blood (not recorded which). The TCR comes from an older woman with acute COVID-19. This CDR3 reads CATTLSGTGELFF. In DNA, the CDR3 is TGTGCCACCACCCTTTCCGGGACCGGGGAGCTGTTTTTT.